Listed below are T cell receptor beta chains from one sample, sequenced in a study of blood T cell repertoires in COVID-19. Clones were sequenced by immunoSEQ multiplex PCR, and TCRdb holds only the in-frame ones, with some missing. The sample includes around 260,000 clones, approximately 85% of them seen just once. Sequencing used peripheral blood. The receptors derive from a human donor in a cohort sampled during active COVID-19. CDR3s include the opening cysteine and the closing phenylalanine or tryptophan. The order of the fields is D gene, V gene, J gene, CDR3 length, CDR3 DNA, CDR3 protein. The D gene is left open where the match is weak.

.	TRBV5-1	TRBJ1-2	14	TGCGCCAGCAGCTTGGGGTCAGGGAACCATGGCTACACCTTC	CASSLGSGNHGYTF
.	TRBV27	TRBJ2-7	15	TGTGCCAGCACCCCTTATGTAACGAGCTCCTACGAGCAGTACTTC	CASTPYVTSSYEQYF
TRBD1	TRBV15	TRBJ1-2	16	TGTGCCACCAGCAGGAGGCCGGGACAGCCTAACTATGGCTACACCTTC	CATSRRPGQPNYGYTF
.	TRBV9	TRBJ2-2	14	TGTGCCAGCTTGCGGGGGCGAAACACCGGGGAGCTGTTTTTT	CASLRGRNTGELFF
TRBD1	TRBV4-3	TRBJ1-5	19	TGCGCCAGCAGTCATAATGGACAGGGCCCAGGAAATAGCAATCAGCCCCAGCATTTT	CASSHNGQGPGNSNQPQHF
.	TRBV18	TRBJ2-7	15	TGTGCCAGCTCACCCCTGGACAGCGTTGTTCACGAGCAGTACTTC	CASSPLDSVVHEQYF
.	TRBV6-1	TRBJ1-2	15	TGTGCCAGCAGTGAAGGGCGGGGCCCAGGCTATGGCTACACCTTC	CASSEGRGPGYGYTF
.	TRBV6-6	TRBJ1-2	13	TGTGCCAGCAGTTATCAGCGTAACTATGGCTACACCTTC	CASSYQRNYGYTF
TRBD2	TRBV3-1/TRBV3-2	TRBJ2-7	18	TGTGCCAGCAGCCAAGATCCCTGGGGGGGACCGATCTCCTACGAGCAGTACTTC	CASSQDPWGGPISYEQYF
.	TRBV19	TRBJ2-7	13	TGTGCCAGTAGTATGGCTAGCCGATACGAGCAGTACTTC	CASSMASRYEQYF
.	TRBV12-3/TRBV12-4	TRBJ1-2	12	TGTGCCAGCAGCCCCAGACAGTACGGCTACACCTTC	CASSPRQYGYTF
.	TRBV28	TRBJ1-6	14	TGTGCCAGGCGGATGCAGGGCCCCAATTCACCCCTCCACTTT	CARRMQGPNSPLHF
.	TRBV27	TRBJ1-3	14	TGTGCCAGCAGTTCCGGGAACTCTGGAAACACCATATATTTT	CASSSGNSGNTIYF
.	TRBV7-2	TRBJ1-2	14	TGTGCCAGCAGCTTAGCAATAGAGGGATTAGGCTACACCTTC	CASSLAIEGLGYTF
.	TRBV5-1	TRBJ1-4	16	TGCGCCAGCAGCTCCTTTGGAGGGGAAGGTAATGAAAAACTGTTTTTT	CASSSFGGEGNEKLFF